This T cell receptor (beta chain) was identified in a study of control samples from healthy donors and cancer patients. Only in-frame clones appear in the TCRdb table, and some are missing; sequencing was by immunoSEQ multiplex PCR. The sample records 5,000 to 6,500 clones, roughly four fifths being singletons. The CDR3 has 13 residues. With 4 bases removed from V and 5 bases from J, the gap between germline ends came to 11 bases. CDR1 and CDR2 (germline): MGHDK, SYGVNS. The sequencing input was formalin-fixed, paraffin-embedded tissue. The rearrangement uses TRBV25-1 and TRBJ2-5; tentative D call: TRBD1 (5 bases). The sequence derives from a female donor with lung cancer. The chain's CDR3 is CASSAQGGETQYF. Here the CDR3 DNA reads TGTGCCAGCAGTGCGCAGGGTGGGGAGACCCAGTACTTC.